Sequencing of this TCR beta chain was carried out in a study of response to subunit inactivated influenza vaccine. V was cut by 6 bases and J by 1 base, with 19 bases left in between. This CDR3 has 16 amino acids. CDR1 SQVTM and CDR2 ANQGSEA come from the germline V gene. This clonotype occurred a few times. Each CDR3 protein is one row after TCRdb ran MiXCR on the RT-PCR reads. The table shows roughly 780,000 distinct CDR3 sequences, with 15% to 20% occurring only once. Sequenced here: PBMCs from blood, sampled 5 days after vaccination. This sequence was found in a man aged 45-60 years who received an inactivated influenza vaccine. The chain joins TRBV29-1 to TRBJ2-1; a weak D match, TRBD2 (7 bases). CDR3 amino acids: CSVPKGGKSSYNEQFF. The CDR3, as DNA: TGCAGCGTCCCAAAGGGGGGGAAGTCGTCCTACAATGAGCAGTTCTTC.